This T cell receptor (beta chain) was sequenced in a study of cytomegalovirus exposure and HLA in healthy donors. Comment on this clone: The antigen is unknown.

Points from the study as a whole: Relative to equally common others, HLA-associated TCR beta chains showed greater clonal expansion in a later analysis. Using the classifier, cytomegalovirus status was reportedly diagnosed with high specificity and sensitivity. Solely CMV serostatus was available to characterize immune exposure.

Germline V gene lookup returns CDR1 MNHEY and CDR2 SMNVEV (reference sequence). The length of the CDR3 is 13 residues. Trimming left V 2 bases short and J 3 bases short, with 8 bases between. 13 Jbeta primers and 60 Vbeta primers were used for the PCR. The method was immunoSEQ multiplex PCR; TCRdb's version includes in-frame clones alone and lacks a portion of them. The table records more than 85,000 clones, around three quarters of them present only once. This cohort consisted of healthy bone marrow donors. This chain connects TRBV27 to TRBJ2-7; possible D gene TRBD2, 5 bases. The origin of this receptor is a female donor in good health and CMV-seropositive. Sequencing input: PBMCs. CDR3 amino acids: CASSLVGSYEQYF. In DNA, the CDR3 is TGTGCCAGCAGTTTAGTAGGGAGCTACGAGCAGTACTTC.